This T cell receptor (beta chain) was obtained from a study of shared clonotypes between healthy human individuals. Generated by immunoSEQ multiplex PCR, the TCRdb table keeps only in-frame clones and is missing some. Found here are about 2.3 million clones, 92% of them singletons; the top ten hold approximately 0.41%. Sequencing used naive CD4+ T cells from PBMCs. As to subset: CD45RA+ positively selected. The TCR was taken from a man younger than 35 in good health. Some clones in this sample may be carry-over from other donors' samples.

This CDR3 reads CASSRDRDGYGYTF. In DNA, the CDR3 is TGTGCCAGTAGTAGGGACCGCGATGGCTATGGCTACACCTTC. This chain connects TRBV19 to TRBJ1-2; D perhaps matches TRBD1 (5 bases). Trimming cost V 4 bases and J 4 bases, with 13 bases left between them. The germline CDR1 and CDR2 sequences are LNHDA and SQIVND (reference sequence). The CDR3 has 14 amino acids.